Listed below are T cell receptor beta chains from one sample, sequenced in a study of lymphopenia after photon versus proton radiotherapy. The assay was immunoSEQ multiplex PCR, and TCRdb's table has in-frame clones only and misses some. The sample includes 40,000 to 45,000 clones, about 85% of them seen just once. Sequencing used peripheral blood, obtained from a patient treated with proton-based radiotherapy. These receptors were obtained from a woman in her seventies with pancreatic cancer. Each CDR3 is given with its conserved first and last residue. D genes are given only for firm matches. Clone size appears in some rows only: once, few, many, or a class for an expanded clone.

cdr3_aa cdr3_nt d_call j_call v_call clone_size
CAWGTYEQYF TGTGCCTGGGGGACCTACGAGCAGTACTTC - TRBJ2-7 TRBV30 -
CASSPDRAPNQPQHF TGTGCCAGCTCGCCGGACCGGGCCCCTAATCAGCCCCAGCATTTT - TRBJ1-5 TRBV18 once
CASSLGLARTDTQYF TGTGCCAGCAGCTTAGGGTTGGCTAGAACAGATACGCAGTATTTT - TRBJ2-3 TRBV7-8 -
CASSQDVFSGGSKAYNEQFF TGCGCCAGCAGCCAAGATGTCTTTAGCGGCGGGAGTAAAGCCTACAATGAGCAGTTCTTC TRBD2 TRBJ2-1 TRBV4-3 -
CASSLGRMNYGYTF TGTGCCAGCAGCTTAGGTCGCATGAACTATGGCTACACCTTC - TRBJ1-2 TRBV11-2 -
CASSLVAGGSDTQYF TGTGCCAGCAGTTTAGTGGCGGGAGGATCAGATACGCAGTATTTT TRBD2 TRBJ2-3 TRBV28 -
CASLGFAKSLVKNEAFF TGTGCCAGCCTCGGCTTCGCTAAATCCCTCGTAAAAAATGAAGCTTTCTTT - TRBJ1-1 TRBV7-9 -
CASSYDSLGNEQFF TGTGCCAGCAGTTACGACAGTCTGGGGAATGAGCAGTTCTTC - TRBJ2-1 TRBV6-6 -
CASSLDSPRDTQYF TGTGCCAGCAGCTTGGACAGTCCGAGGGATACGCAGTATTTT - TRBJ2-3 TRBV7-9 -
CASSSDGLNTDTQYF TGTGCCAGCAGCTCCGACGGCCTTAACACAGATACGCAGTATTTT - TRBJ2-3 TRBV7-2 -
CAISAQGPGDTEAFF TGTGCCATCAGCGCGCAGGGCCCCGGGGACACTGAAGCTTTCTTT - TRBJ1-1 TRBV10-3 -
CASSLGRLAGVNEQFF TGTGCCAGCAGCTTAGGTCGGCTAGCGGGCGTTAATGAGCAGTTCTTC TRBD2 TRBJ2-1 TRBV7-2 -
CASSRGLRAFDDEQFF TGTGCCAGCAGCCGGGGTCTCCGCGCTTTCGACGATGAGCAGTTCTTC - TRBJ2-1 TRBV11-2 few
CASRQTSVNEQFF TGTGCCAGCAGACAGACTAGCGTCAATGAGCAGTTCTTC TRBD2 TRBJ2-1 TRBV27 -
CAISLAGDSYNEQFF TGTGCCATCAGTCTAGCGGGGGACTCCTACAATGAGCAGTTCTTC TRBD2 TRBJ2-1 TRBV10-3 -
CASSFTLWVSRLTGQGSDEQFF TGTGCCAGCAGTTTTACTTTATGGGTGTCGCGGCTGACGGGACAGGGCAGCGATGAGCAGTTCTTC TRBD1 TRBJ2-1 TRBV28 -
CASSADSYNEQFF TGTGCCAGCAGCGCGGACAGCTACAATGAGCAGTTCTTC - TRBJ2-1 TRBV7-2 -
CASSISGRRIGGTEAFF TGTGCCAGTAGTATTAGTGGCAGACGAATCGGAGGGACTGAAGCTTTCTTT - TRBJ1-1 TRBV19 once
CASGLDARGSYEQYF TGTGCCAGCGGTCTAGACGCACGCGGCTCCTACGAGCAGTACTTC - TRBJ2-7 TRBV6-5 -
CASSPILVGIGETQYF TGTGCCAGCTCACCAATCCTGGTGGGGATTGGAGAGACCCAGTACTTC - TRBJ2-5 TRBV18 -
CARCAKYSPNTEAFF TGTGCCAGGTGTGCAAAGTATTCCCCGAACACTGAAGCTTTCTTT - TRBJ1-1 TRBV19 few
CASSPNQGFYEQYF TGTGCCAGCAGTCCAAATCAGGGGTTCTACGAGCAGTACTTC - TRBJ2-7 TRBV28 -
CASSKVKGLASNEQFF TGTGCCAGCAGCAAAGTGAAGGGACTAGCGAGCAATGAGCAGTTCTTC - TRBJ2-1 TRBV21-1 -
CASSLQGDQPQHF TGTGCCAGCAGCTTACAGGGAGATCAGCCCCAGCATTTT - TRBJ1-5 TRBV5-5 -
CASSLGPDIYNEQFF TGTGCCAGCAGCTTAGGTCCGGACATCTACAATGAGCAGTTCTTC - TRBJ2-1 TRBV11-2 -
CASSVAPRSGANVLTF TGTGCCAGCAGCGTAGCCCCCCGCTCTGGGGCCAACGTCCTGACTTTC - TRBJ2-6 TRBV9 -
CASRGTSGSTDTQYF TGCGCCAGCAGGGGGACTAGCGGGAGCACAGATACGCAGTATTTT TRBD2 TRBJ2-3 TRBV5-1 -